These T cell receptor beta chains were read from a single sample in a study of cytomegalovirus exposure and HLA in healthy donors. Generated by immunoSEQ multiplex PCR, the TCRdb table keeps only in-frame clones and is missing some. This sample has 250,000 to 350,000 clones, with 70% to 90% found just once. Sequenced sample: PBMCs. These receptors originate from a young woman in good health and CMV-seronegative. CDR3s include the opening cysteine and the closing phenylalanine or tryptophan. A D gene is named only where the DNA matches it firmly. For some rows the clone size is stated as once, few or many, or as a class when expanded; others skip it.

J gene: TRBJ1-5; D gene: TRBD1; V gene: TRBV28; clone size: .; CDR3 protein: CASSGTVYPNQPQHF; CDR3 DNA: TGTGCCAGCAGCGGGACAGTTTATCCAAATCAGCCCCAGCATTTT
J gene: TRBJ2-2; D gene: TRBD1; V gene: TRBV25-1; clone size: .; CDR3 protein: CASRGDRVITGELFF; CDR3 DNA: TGTGCCAGCAGGGGGGACAGGGTAATCACCGGGGAGCTGTTTTTT
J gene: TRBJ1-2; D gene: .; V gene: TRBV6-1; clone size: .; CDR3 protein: CASSGVGWAGAKANYGYTF; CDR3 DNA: TGTGCCAGCAGTGGAGTAGGTTGGGCAGGGGCGAAAGCTAACTATGGCTACACCTTC
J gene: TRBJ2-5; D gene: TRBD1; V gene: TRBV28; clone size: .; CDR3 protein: CASSLDRVETQYF; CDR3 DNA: TGTGCCAGCAGTTTAGACAGGGTAGAGACCCAGTACTTC
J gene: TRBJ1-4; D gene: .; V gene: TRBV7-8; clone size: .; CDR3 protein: CASSSQTGSWVFF; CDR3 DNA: TGTGCCAGCAGCTCGCAAACAGGGAGTTGGGTGTTTTTT
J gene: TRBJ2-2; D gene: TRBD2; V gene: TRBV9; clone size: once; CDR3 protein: CASSSGTRGTGELFF; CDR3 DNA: TGTGCCAGCAGCTCCGGGACTAGGGGAACCGGGGAGCTGTTTTTT
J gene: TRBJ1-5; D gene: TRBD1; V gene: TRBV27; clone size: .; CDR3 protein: CASRRAGGLGQPQHF; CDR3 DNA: TGTGCCAGCCGGAGGGCAGGGGGTTTAGGTCAGCCCCAGCATTTT
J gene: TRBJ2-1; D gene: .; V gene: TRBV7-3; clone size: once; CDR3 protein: CASSLMGYQTYNEQFF; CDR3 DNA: TGTGCCAGCAGCTTAATGGGCTACCAAACCTACAATGAGCAGTTCTTC
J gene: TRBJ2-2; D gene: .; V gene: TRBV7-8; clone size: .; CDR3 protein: CDSAGELFF; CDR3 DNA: TGTGATTCAGCCGGGGAGCTGTTTTTT
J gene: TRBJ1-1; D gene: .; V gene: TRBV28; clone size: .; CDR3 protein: CASSYQGLWDTEAFF; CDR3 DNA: TGTGCCAGCAGTTATCAGGGTTTGTGGGACACTGAAGCTTTCTTT
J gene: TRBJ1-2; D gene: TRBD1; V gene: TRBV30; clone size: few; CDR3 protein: CALRTGALSTF; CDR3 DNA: TGTGCCTTGAGGACAGGGGCCCTCTCGACCTTC
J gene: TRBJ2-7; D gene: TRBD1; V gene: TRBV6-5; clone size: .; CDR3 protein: CASRIAGTGHYEQYF; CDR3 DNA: TGTGCCAGTCGAATCGCCGGGACAGGGCACTACGAGCAGTACTTC
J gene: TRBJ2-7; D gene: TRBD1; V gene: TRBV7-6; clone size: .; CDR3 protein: CASSLTDRGDYEQYF; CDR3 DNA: TGTGCCAGCAGCTTAACCGACAGGGGGGACTACGAGCAGTACTTC
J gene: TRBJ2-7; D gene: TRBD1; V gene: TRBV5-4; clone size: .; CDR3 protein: CASSLGDRGPLEQYF; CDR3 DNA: TGTGCCAGCAGCTTGGGTGACAGGGGCCCCCTGGAGCAGTACTTC
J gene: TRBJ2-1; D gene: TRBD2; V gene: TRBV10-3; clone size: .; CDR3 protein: CAISESTSGRAYNEQFF; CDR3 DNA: TGTGCCATCAGTGAGTCAACTAGCGGGAGAGCCTACAATGAGCAGTTCTTC
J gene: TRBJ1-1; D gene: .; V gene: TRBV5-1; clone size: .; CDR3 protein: CASSLRGAEAFF; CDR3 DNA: TGCGCCAGCAGCTTGCGGGGGGCTGAAGCTTTCTTT
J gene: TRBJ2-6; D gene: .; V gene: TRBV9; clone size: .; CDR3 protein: CASSATARWAAGANVLTF; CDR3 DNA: TGTGCCAGCAGCGCGACAGCCCGTTGGGCAGCTGGGGCCAACGTCCTGACTTTC
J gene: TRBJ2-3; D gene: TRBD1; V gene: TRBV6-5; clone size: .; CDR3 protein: CASSYSRGPLGRTQYF; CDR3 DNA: TGTGCCAGCAGTTACTCGAGGGGGCCGCTTGGTCGGACGCAGTATTTT
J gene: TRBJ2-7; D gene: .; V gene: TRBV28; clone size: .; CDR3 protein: CASSWGHRAYEQYF; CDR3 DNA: TGTGCCAGCAGTTGGGGACACAGGGCTTACGAGCAGTACTTC
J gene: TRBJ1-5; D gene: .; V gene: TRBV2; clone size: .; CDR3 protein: CASSEQGWYQPQHF; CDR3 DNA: TGTGCCAGCAGTGAACAGGGGTGGTATCAGCCCCAGCATTTT
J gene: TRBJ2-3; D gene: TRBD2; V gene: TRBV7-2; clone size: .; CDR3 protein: CASSLALLAGVTDTQYF; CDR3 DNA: TGTGCCAGCAGCTTAGCGCTACTAGCGGGAGTGACAGATACGCAGTATTTT
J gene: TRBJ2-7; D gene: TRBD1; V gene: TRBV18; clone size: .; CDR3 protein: CASSKQTRTGEYEQYF; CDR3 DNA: TGTGCCAGCTCTAAACAAACCAGGACAGGAGAATACGAGCAGTACTTC
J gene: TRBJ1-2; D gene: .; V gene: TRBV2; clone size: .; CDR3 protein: CASNKGGDYGYTF; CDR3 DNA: TGTGCCAGCAACAAAGGGGGGGACTATGGCTACACCTTC
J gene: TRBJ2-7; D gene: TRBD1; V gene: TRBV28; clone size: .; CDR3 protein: CASEQGDTYEQYF; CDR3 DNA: TGTGCCAGCGAGCAGGGGGACACCTACGAGCAGTACTTC
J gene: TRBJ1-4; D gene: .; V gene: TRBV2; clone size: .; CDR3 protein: CASRTGATNEKLFF; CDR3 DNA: TGTGCCAGCAGGACGGGTGCAACTAATGAAAAACTGTTTTTT
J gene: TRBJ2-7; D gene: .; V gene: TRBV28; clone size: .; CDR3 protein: CASRGQGIGYEQYF; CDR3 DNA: TGTGCCTCACGAGGGCAGGGGATTGGCTACGAGCAGTACTTC
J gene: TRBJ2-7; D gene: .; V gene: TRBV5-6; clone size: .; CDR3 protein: CASSSYDSTGPNEQYF; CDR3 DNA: TGTGCCAGCAGCTCCTACGATTCGACAGGACCTAACGAGCAGTACTTC
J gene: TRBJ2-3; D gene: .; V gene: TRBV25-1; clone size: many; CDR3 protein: CASRPAATTTDTQYF; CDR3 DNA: TGTGCCAGCAGACCAGCAGCTACTACCACAGATACGCAGTATTTT
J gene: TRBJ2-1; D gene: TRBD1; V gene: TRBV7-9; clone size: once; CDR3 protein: CASSRPGQGANEQFF; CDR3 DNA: TGTGCCAGCAGCCGACCGGGACAGGGGGCCAATGAGCAGTTCTTC
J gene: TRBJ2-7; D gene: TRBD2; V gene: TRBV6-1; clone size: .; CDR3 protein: CASSQTSGSTYEQYF; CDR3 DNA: TGTGCCAGCAGCCAGACTAGCGGGAGTACCTACGAGCAGTACTTC